This TCR beta chain was found in a study of cytotoxic CD8 clonotypes in ibrutinib-treated CLL. Trimming removed 4 bases from V and 5 bases from J; junction bases left unmatched: 8. The germline gives CDR1 SGHRS, CDR2 YFSETQ. CDR3 length equals 15 residues. Target depth was 1 in 200,000 to 1 in 1 million T cells, about 10x per clonotype. The data were produced by immunoSEQ multiplex PCR, yet TCRdb's version contains in-frame clones alone and is incomplete. The sample lists over 45,000 clones, approximately 52% seen once, with over 20% in the top ten. This clone was seen many times. Its target is unknown. Overall study findings and caveats: Treatment saw public clonotypes, which were uncommon, either contract or stay stable. Baseline clonality, higher than in age-matched healthy donors, tracked circulating CD8+ T-cell counts.

With cryopreserved PBMCs as the source, around 1.9 micrograms of genomic DNA went to TCR beta libraries. The TCR originated in a human donor with chronic lymphocytic leukemia. The source material was PBMCs, sampled after 24 months of ibrutinib treatment. The chain couples TRBV5-1 to TRBJ2-1; 8 bases match TRBD1. The CDR3 coding sequence is TGCGCCAGCAGCGCCTATGGACAGGGTAACAATGAGCAGTTCTTC. This translates into CASSAYGQGNNEQFF.